This T cell receptor (beta chain) emerged from a study of blood T cell repertoires in COVID-19. V lost 3 bases, J lost 4 bases, and 12 bases lay in between. The CDR3 is 14 amino acids. Germline V lookup: CDR1 SGHTA, CDR2 FQGNSA. Here immunoSEQ multiplex PCR was the method, and the copy in TCRdb shows in-frame clones only, minus some. The sample yields more than 200,000 clones, approximately 80% seen once. The chain recombines TRBV7-2 with TRBJ1-1, with a tentative D call TRBD1 (6 bases). This TCR came from a woman in her forties with acute COVID-19. Specimen: PBMCs or T cells enriched from blood (not recorded which). CDR3 loop: CASSFGGSGTEAFF. The CDR3 DNA sequence: TGTGCCAGCAGCTTTGGGGGCTCGGGCACTGAAGCTTTCTTT. The full variable domain, completed using reference TRBV7-2 and TRBJ1-1, is GAGVSQSPSNKVTEKGKDVELRCDPISGHTALYWYRQSLGQGLEFLIYFQGNSAPDKSGLPSDRFSAERTGGSVSTLTIQRTQQEDSAVYLCASSFGGSGTEAFFGQGTRLTVV.